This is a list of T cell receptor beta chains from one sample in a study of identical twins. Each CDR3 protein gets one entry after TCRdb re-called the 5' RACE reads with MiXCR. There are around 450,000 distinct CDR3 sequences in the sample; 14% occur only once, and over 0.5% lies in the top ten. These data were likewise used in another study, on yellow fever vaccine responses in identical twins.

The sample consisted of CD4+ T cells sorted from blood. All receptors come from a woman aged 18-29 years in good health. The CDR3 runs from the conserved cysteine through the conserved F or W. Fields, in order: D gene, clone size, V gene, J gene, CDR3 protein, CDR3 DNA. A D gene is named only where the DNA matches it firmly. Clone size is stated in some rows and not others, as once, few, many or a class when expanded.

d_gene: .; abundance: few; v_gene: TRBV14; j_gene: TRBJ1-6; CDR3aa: CASSQEPPRSPLHF; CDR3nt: TGTGCCAGCAGCCAAGAACCCCCAAGATCACCCCTCCACTTT
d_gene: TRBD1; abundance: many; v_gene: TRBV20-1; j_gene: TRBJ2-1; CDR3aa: CSALGQGAHEQFF; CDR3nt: TGCAGTGCCCTCGGACAGGGCGCACATGAGCAGTTCTTC
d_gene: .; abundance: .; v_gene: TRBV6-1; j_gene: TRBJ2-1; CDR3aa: CASSIKTTTQQFF; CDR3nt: TGTGCCAGCAGTATCAAGACGACGACTCAGCAGTTCTTC
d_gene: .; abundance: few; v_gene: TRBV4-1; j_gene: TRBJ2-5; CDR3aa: CASRPVGAKTQYF; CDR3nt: TGCGCCAGCCGGCCGGTGGGGGCCAAGACCCAGTACTTC
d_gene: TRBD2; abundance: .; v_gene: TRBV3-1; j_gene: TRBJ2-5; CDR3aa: CASSPDRGRLAETEETQYF; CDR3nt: TGTGCCAGCAGCCCCGACCGGGGGAGACTAGCCGAGACCGAAGAGACCCAGTACTTC
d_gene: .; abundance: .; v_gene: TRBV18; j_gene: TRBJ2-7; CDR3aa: CASSPDREPYEQYF; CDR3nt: TGTGCCAGCTCACCAGATAGGGAACCCTACGAGCAGTACTTC
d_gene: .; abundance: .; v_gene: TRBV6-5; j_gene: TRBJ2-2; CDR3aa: CASSYNGVTPGELFF; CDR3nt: TGTGCCAGCAGTTACAACGGGGTGACCCCCGGGGAGCTGTTTTTT
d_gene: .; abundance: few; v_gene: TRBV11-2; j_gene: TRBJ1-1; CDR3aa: CASSLGGYEAFF; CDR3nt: TGTGCCAGCAGCTTAGGCGGGTATGAAGCTTTCTTT
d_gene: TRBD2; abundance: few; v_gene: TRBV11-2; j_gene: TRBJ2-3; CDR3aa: CASSSMGLAGPASTDTQYF; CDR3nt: TGTGCCAGCAGCTCGATGGGACTAGCGGGACCCGCTAGCACAGATACGCAGTATTTT
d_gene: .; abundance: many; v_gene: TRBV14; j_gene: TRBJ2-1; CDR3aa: CASSFRRPTINEQFF; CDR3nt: TGTGCCAGCAGCTTCCGAAGGCCAACCATCAATGAGCAGTTCTTC
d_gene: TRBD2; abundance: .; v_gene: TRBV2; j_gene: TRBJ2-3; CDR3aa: CASSARRASGGTDTQYF; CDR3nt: TGTGCCAGCAGCGCTCGAAGGGCTAGCGGAGGCACAGATACGCAGTATTTT